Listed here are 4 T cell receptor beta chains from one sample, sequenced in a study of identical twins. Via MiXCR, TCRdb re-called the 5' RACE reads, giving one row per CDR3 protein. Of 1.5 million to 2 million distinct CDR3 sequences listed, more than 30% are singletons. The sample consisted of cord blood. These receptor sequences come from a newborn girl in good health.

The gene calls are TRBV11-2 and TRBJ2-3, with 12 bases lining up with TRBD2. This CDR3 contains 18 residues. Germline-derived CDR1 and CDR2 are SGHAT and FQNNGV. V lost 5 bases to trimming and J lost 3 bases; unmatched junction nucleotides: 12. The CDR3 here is CASSRIVTSGSQTDTQYF. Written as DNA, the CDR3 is TGTGCCAGCAGCCGCATAGTGACTAGCGGGAGTCAAACAGATACGCAGTATTTT.

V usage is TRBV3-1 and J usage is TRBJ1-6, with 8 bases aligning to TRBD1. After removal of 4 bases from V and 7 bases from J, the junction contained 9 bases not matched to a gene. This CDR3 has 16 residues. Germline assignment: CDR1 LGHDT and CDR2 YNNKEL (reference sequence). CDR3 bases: TGTGCCAGCAGCCTCAACGCAGGGGGCGTCAATTCACCCCTCCACTTT. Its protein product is CASSLNAGGVNSPLHF.

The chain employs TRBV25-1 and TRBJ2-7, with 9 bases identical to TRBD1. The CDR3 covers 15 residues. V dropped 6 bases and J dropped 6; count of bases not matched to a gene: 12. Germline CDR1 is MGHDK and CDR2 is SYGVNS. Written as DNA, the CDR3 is TGTGCCAGCAGCCCCCTTGGGACAGGGTTGGGCGAGCAGTACTTC. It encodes CASSPLGTGLGEQYF.

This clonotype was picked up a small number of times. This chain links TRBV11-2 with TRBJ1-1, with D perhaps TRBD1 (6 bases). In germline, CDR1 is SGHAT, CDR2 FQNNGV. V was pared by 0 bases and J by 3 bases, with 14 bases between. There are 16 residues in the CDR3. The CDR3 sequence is CASSLESGGADTEAFF. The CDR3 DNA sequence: TGTGCCAGCAGCTTAGAGTCGGGGGGCGCGGACACTGAAGCTTTCTTT.